The 24 T cell receptor beta chains given below trace back to one sample, sequenced in a study of blood T cell repertoires in COVID-19. Data came from immunoSEQ multiplex PCR; TCRdb stores just in-frame clones and leaves some out. The data contain almost 250,000 clones, around 89% of them seen just once; the ten biggest clones take up under 5%. The sequenced material came from PBMCs or T cells enriched from blood (not recorded which). All receptors derive from a woman in her twenties or thirties who had recovered from COVID-19.

J is TRBJ2-1 and V is TRBV7-2, with a weak D call TRBD2 (5 bases). V was cut by 5 bases and J by 8 bases, with 16 bases left in between. Germline values: CDR1 SGHTA, CDR2 FQGNSA. CDR3 length equals 14 residues. The CDR3 DNA reads TGTGCCAGCAGCCGCGCGAGGGCCTCAGATGAGCAGTTCTTC. Protein sequence: CASSRARASDEQFF.

The CDR3 loop reads CASSQDRSGRAREQFF. CDR3 bases: TGTGCCAGCAGCCAAGATAGAAGCGGGAGGGCCCGCGAGCAGTTCTTC. The rearrangement links TRBV4-2 to TRBJ2-1, with TRBD2 matching 10 bases. CDR1 is LGHNA, CDR2 YNFKEQ, per germline. V was pared by 0 bases and J by 10 bases, with 9 bases of the junction left unmatched. The CDR3 runs 16 residues.

The chain joins TRBV18 to TRBJ1-4; weak D call: TRBD1 (6 bases). The CDR3 totals 14 residues. Trimming removed 1 base from V and 8 bases from J, with 11 bases in between. Germline-derived CDR1 and CDR2 are KGHSH and LQKENI. The CDR3 reads CASSPRRQGEKLFF. The DNA for the CDR3 is TGTGCCAGCTCACCACGGCGTCAGGGGGAAAAACTGTTTTTT.

The chain uses TRBV4-2 and TRBJ2-1; 7 nucleotides agree with TRBD2. This CDR3 is 15 amino acids long. V shed 1 base and J 0 bases; nucleotides not matched to a gene: 0. In germline, CDR1 is LGHNA, CDR2 YNFKEQ. In nucleotides, the CDR3 is TGTGCCAGCAGCCAAGGGGAGGGCTCCTACAATGAGCAGTTCTTC. It yields the protein CASSQGEGSYNEQFF.

The rearrangement links TRBV29-1 to TRBJ2-7; D unresolved. Germline V gives CDR1 SQVTM, CDR2 ANQGSEA. V lost 3 bases and J 7 bases, leaving 16 bases between the germline ends. The CDR3 spans 13 residues. The CDR3 loop is CSVDQALSSEQYF. In nucleotides, the CDR3 is TGCAGCGTTGATCAGGCTCTCTCTTCTGAGCAGTACTTC.

CDR3 nucleotides: TGTGCCAGCAGACATCAAGACAGGGGGAGCAATCAGCCCCAGCATTTT. Amino acid sequence: CASRHQDRGSNQPQHF. The V call is TRBV28, the J call TRBJ1-5; the match to TRBD1 covers 9 bases. V lost 6 bases to trimming and J lost 1 base; unmatched junction nucleotides: 7. This CDR3 has 16 amino acids. Germline CDR1 is MDHEN and CDR2 is SYDVKM.

J is TRBJ2-1 and V is TRBV28; D is possibly TRBD1 (6 bases). The CDR3 has 15 amino acids. Per germline, CDR1 MDHEN and CDR2 SYDVKM. V was cut by 6 bases and J by 5 bases, with 17 bases left in between. Written as DNA, the CDR3 is TGTGCCAGCAGGGCTACAGGGTTACTACACAATGAGCAGTTCTTC. Its translation is CASRATGLLHNEQFF.

CDR3 bases: TGTGCCAGCAGTTTCCTAGCGAGGAATGAGCAGTTCTTC. As protein: CASSFLARNEQFF. The chain has TRBV3-1 (or the pseudogene TRBV3-2) and TRBJ2-1; weak D call: TRBD2 (6 bases). V was cut by 6 bases and J by 7 bases, with 13 bases left in between. CDR3 length: 13 residues. Germline V gene sequence: CDR1 LGHDT, CDR2 YNNKEL (reference sequence).

V is TRBV7-9 and J is TRBJ1-1; D remains ambiguous. The CDR3 covers 11 residues. V lost 4 bases and J 7 bases, leaving 7 bases between the germline ends. Germline values: CDR1 SEHNR, CDR2 FQNEAQ (reference sequence). The CDR3 sequence: CASSSADEAFF. The CDR3 DNA reads as TGTGCCAGCAGCTCGGCGGATGAAGCTTTCTTT.

CDR3 nucleotide sequence: TGTGCCAGCAGCCAAGGGGCCCCACTTAGACTAGCGGGAGGGCCTAACGACGAGCAGTACTTC. It specifies CASSQGAPLRLAGGPNDEQYF. The chain carries TRBV3-1 (or the pseudogene TRBV3-2) and TRBJ2-7; 14 nucleotides match TRBD2. There are 21 residues in the CDR3. CDR1 LGHDT and CDR2 YNNKEL come from the germline V gene (reference sequence). J gave up 5 bases and V 1 base, and 19 bases lay outside the gene matches.

The V gene is TRBV2, the J gene TRBJ2-2, with TRBD1 as a possible D gene (6 bases). CDR1 and CDR2 from the germline V gene are SNHLY and FYNNEI. V lost 2 bases to trimming and J lost 4 bases, with 8 bases between them. CDR3 size: 14 residues. The DNA of the CDR3 is TGTGCCAGCAGTGAACAGGGGCCCACCGGGGAGCTGTTTTTT. Protein sequence: CASSEQGPTGELFF.

V usage is TRBV7-8 and J usage is TRBJ2-3, with unresolved D. This CDR3 has 13 amino acids. V gave up 5 bases and J gave up 10 bases, with 16 bases separating them. CDR1 is SGHVS, CDR2 FQNEAQ, per germline. The CDR3 sequence: CASSRIAAAAQYF. The CDR3, as DNA: TGTGCCAGCAGCCGAATAGCCGCCGCGGCGCAGTATTTT.

V usage is TRBV7-2 and J usage is TRBJ2-6, with D perhaps matching TRBD1 (5 bases). Per the germline V gene, CDR1 is SGHTA and CDR2 is FQGNSA. Trimming took 6 bases from V and 0 from J, leaving 12 bases between them. This CDR3 region has 16 residues. The CDR3 spells CASRGPYISGANVLTF. As DNA, the CDR3 is TGTGCCAGCAGGGGGCCCTATATCTCTGGGGCCAACGTCCTGACTTTC.

This clone was seen just once. This rearrangement joins TRBV24-1 to TRBJ1-4; D remains ambiguous. Germline V CDR1 and CDR2: KGHDR, SFDVKD. With 5 bases removed from V and 0 bases from J, the gap between germline ends came to 12 bases. The CDR3 sequence is 16 residues long. CDR3 amino acids: CATSAGLLATNEKLFF. In DNA, the CDR3 is TGTGCCACCAGTGCAGGACTCCTCGCAACTAATGAAAAACTGTTTTTT.

The CDR3 DNA is TGTGCCTGGAGTGTGGGGCAGGGGAGAATCATGGGTGAAGCTTTCTTT. Translation: CAWSVGQGRIMGEAFF. The rearrangement links TRBV30 to TRBJ1-1; the D gene is possibly TRBD1 (6 bases). Germline assignment: CDR1 GTSNPN and CDR2 SVGIG (reference sequence). This CDR3 is built from 16 residues. The V end lost 0 bases, the J end lost 7 bases, and 21 bases lay between the germline ends.

The V gene is TRBV7-6, the J gene TRBJ2-2, with a possible D match to TRBD2 (5 bases). CDR1 is SGHVS, CDR2 FNYEAQ, per germline. CDR3 length equals 16 residues. V was pared by 1 base and J by 4 bases, with 13 bases between. Here the CDR3 DNA reads TGTGCCAGCAGCTTAGTCGGGCTAGCTAGCACCGGGGAGCTGTTTTTT. Amino acid sequence: CASSLVGLASTGELFF.

The rearrangement uses TRBV13 and TRBJ2-2; D is unclear. CDR1 is PRHDT, CDR2 FYEKMQ, per germline (reference sequence). CDR3 size: 15 residues. V lost 5 bases to trimming and J lost 0 bases, with 10 bases between them. The DNA for the CDR3 is TGTGCCAGCAGCCCAATCCTAGCGAACACCGGGGAGCTGTTTTTT. Translating it yields CASSPILANTGELFF. The full variable domain, with the rest looked up from reference TRBV13 and TRBJ2-2, is AAGVIQSPRHLIKEKRETATLKCYPIPRHDTVYWYQQGPGQDPQFLISFYEKMQSDKGSIPDRFSAQQFSDYHSELNMSSLELGDSALYFCASSPILANTGELFFGEGSRLTVL.

The CDR3 sequence: CASSFSPGDGGANVLTF. The CDR3 DNA reads as TGCGCCAGCAGCTTTTCTCCCGGAGATGGTGGGGCCAACGTCCTGACTTTC. The rearrangement links TRBV5-1 to TRBJ2-6, with D unclear. The CDR3 is made up of 17 amino acids. Germline assignment: CDR1 SGHRS and CDR2 YFSETQ. V gave up 2 bases and J gave up 3 bases, with 15 bases separating them.

The rearrangement joins TRBV7-2 to TRBJ2-5, with TRBD2 identical over 11 bases. Per germline, CDR1 SGHTA and CDR2 FQGNSA. Trimming took 2 bases from V and 4 from J; bases not matched to a gene: 6. CDR3 size: 16 residues. Written as DNA, the CDR3 is TGTGCCAGCAGCTTATATGTAGCGGGAGGGCCAGAGACCCAGTACTTC. As protein: CASSLYVAGGPETQYF.

This chain links TRBV20-1 with TRBJ2-1; TRBD2 is a possible D gene (5 bases). Germline CDR1 DFQATT, CDR2 SNEGSKA (reference sequence). The CDR3 is 20 residues long. Trimming removed 3 bases from V and 7 bases from J, with 34 bases in between. The CDR3 nucleotides are TGCAGTGCTAGTGGATACGGGCTAGCCACTACAGATTTATATGAGAATGAGCAGTTCTTC. Translation gives CSASGYGLATTDLYENEQFF.

The V and J genes are TRBV7-2 and TRBJ1-1; D call uncertain. CDR3 length: 12 residues. Germline CDR1 SGHTA, CDR2 FQGNSA. Trimming left V 1 base short and J 6 bases short, with 6 bases between. The CDR3 here is CASSLEIAEAFF. CDR3 nucleotides: TGTGCCAGCAGCTTAGAAATCGCTGAAGCTTTCTTT.

The table lists this clone with a count of one. The chain recombines TRBV5-1 with TRBJ2-6; D not certain. V was shortened by 0 bases and J by 1 base, with 8 bases between the two germline ends. The CDR3 runs to 16 residues. Germline V CDR1 and CDR2: SGHRS, YFSETQ. The CDR3 sequence is CASSLVGYSGANVLTF. The CDR3 coding sequence is TGCGCCAGCAGCTTGGTCGGGTATTCTGGGGCCAACGTCCTGACTTTC.

The gene calls are TRBV6-6 and TRBJ2-3, with TRBD1 identical over 7 bases. The ends lost 6 bases at V and 3 bases at J; junction bases unmatched: 9. This CDR3 contains 15 residues. CDR1 and CDR2 from the germline V gene are MNHNY and SVGAGI (reference sequence). CDR3 sequence: CASRPTGMGTDTQYF. In DNA, the CDR3 is TGTGCCAGCAGGCCGACAGGGATGGGAACAGATACGCAGTATTTT.

This clone occurred a few times. The chain carries TRBV7-2 and TRBJ1-3, with D possibly matching TRBD1 (5 bases). The germline V gene encodes CDR1 SGHTA and CDR2 FQGNSA. V shed 2 bases and J shed 0 bases, with 8 bases lying between them. CDR3 length: 15 residues. In DNA, the CDR3 is TGTGCCAGCAGCTTATCAGGGAACTCTGGAAACACCATATATTTT. Translated, it gives CASSLSGNSGNTIYF.